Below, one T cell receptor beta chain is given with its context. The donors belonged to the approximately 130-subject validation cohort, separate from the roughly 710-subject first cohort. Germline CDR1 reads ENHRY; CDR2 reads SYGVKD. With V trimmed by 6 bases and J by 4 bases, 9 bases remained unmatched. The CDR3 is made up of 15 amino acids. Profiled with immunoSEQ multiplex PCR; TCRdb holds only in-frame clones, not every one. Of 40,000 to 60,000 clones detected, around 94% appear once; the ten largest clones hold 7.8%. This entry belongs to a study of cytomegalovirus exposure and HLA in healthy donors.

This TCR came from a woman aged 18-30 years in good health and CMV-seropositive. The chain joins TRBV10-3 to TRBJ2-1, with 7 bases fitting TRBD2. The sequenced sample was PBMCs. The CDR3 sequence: CAISPGTITYNEQFF. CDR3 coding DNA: TGTGCCATCAGCCCCGGGACTATTACTTACAATGAGCAGTTCTTC.